These T cell receptor beta chains were read from a single sample in a study of beta chain features in type 1 diabetes. Data came from immunoSEQ multiplex PCR; TCRdb stores just in-frame clones and leaves some out. The table shows some 660,000 clones, with more than 13% occurring only once. Sequencing was performed on naive CD4+ T cells from blood. These receptors all stem from a man between 18 and 29 years old with type 1 diabetes. The CDR3 runs from the conserved cysteine through the conserved F or W. A D gene is named only where the DNA matches it firmly. Clone size is given for some rows only: seen once, a few or many times, or a class if the clone is expanded.

CDR3nt	CDR3aa	abundance	d_gene	v_gene	j_gene
TGTGCCAGCATTACCGAGCGGGGATCGGAAGCTTTCTTT	CASITERGSEAFF	-	-	TRBV2	TRBJ1-1
TGTGCCTGGAGTTACAGCGCCTACGAGCAGTACTTC	CAWSYSAYEQYF	-	-	TRBV30	TRBJ2-7
TGTGCCAGCAGTCACAGGAAAGAGACCCAGTACTTC	CASSHRKETQYF	-	-	TRBV6-6	TRBJ2-5
TGCAGCGTTGAAGAATGGAACAGGAACCAAGAGACCCAGTACTTC	CSVEEWNRNQETQYF	few	-	TRBV29-1	TRBJ2-5
TGTGCCAGTAGTATCCCAGGGGGGGATTCACCCCTCCACTTT	CASSIPGGDSPLHF	-	TRBD1	TRBV19	TRBJ1-6
TGTGCCAGCAGCTCACGGTCTGGGGCCAACGTCCTGACTTTC	CASSSRSGANVLTF	-	-	TRBV11-2	TRBJ2-6
TGCAGCGCAACCAGGGGTACCCCTGGAAACACCATATATTTT	CSATRGTPGNTIYF	-	-	TRBV29-1	TRBJ1-3
TGTGCCATCAGTGAGTCCCCCGGGGGGAGTAATTCACCCCTCCACTTT	CAISESPGGSNSPLHF	-	-	TRBV10-3	TRBJ1-6
TGTGCCAGCAGCCCTTCGGGGCAGGGTAGTCGGAACACCATATATTTT	CASSPSGQGSRNTIYF	-	-	TRBV7-2	TRBJ1-3
TGCGCCAGCAGCTCACAGGGTGGGAGAGCACCCCTCCACTTT	CASSSQGGRAPLHF	-	-	TRBV4-3	TRBJ1-6
TGTGCCAGCAGCTTAAGCGGGGGGGCCCGCACAGATACGCAGTATTTT	CASSLSGGARTDTQYF	-	TRBD2	TRBV5-4	TRBJ2-3
TGTGCCAGCAGCCTCGGGGGGAGCTATGGCTACACCTTC	CASSLGGSYGYTF	-	-	TRBV5-4	TRBJ1-2
TGTGCCTGGAGTGCCGGGGGCCAAGAGACCCAGTACTTC	CAWSAGGQETQYF	-	-	TRBV30	TRBJ2-5
TGTGCCAGCAGGTCCGGACAGTATGATCAGCCCCAGCATTTT	CASRSGQYDQPQHF	few	-	TRBV27	TRBJ1-5
TGTGCCAGCAGCTCCTCCGACAGTACTGGGCAGCCCCAGCATTTT	CASSSSDSTGQPQHF	-	-	TRBV4-2	TRBJ1-5
TGTGCCAGCAGCCCCCCGGGGCCGAACGAGCAGTACTTC	CASSPPGPNEQYF	-	-	TRBV7-2	TRBJ2-7
TGCAGCGGTCCACTTCGGGGGGGGCAGGGTAATCAGCCCCAGCATTTT	CSGPLRGGQGNQPQHF	-	-	TRBV29-1	TRBJ1-5